This T cell receptor beta chain was identified during a study of CD8+CD57+ T cells in acquired aplastic anemia. General study points: Researchers reported that CD8+ Simpson's diversity was not significantly different in patients versus controls. Roughly 30 CD8+ CDR3 sequences occurred in both the patients and the controls.

As regards this clonotype: The antigen is undetermined.

Only patients with CD8+CD57+ cell expansion on flow cytometry were chosen for sequencing. The TCR beta profiling, which covered VDJ combination and CDR3 sequence, was carried out using genomic DNA as the template. TCRdb ran MiXCR on the reads and lists one entry per CDR3 protein. Here the sample spans approximately 260,000 distinct CDR3 sequences, 70% to 85% being singletons. V lost 4 bases to trimming and J lost 10 bases, with 24 bases between them. Germline CDR1 and CDR2: SGDLS and YYNGEE. The length of the CDR3 is 16 residues. The TCR was taken from a human donor with aplastic anemia. The sequenced sample was sorted CD4+, CD8+, or CD8+CD57+ T cells (not recorded which) from PBMCs. The rearrangement links TRBV9 to TRBJ2-1, with D tentatively TRBD2 (6 bases). DNA for the CDR3: TGTGCCAGCAGCTCACAAAGGAGCGGGCGCAGTGAGGAGCAGTTCTTC. Its translation: CASSSQRSGRSEEQFF.